Many counts were recorded for the clone carrying this T cell receptor (beta chain). Sequencing was performed with immunoSEQ multiplex PCR; in TCRdb, only in-frame clones are kept and a portion is missing. The table shows 250,000 or so clones, with about 90% occurring only once. The sample comes from a study of blood T cell repertoires in COVID-19. Germline lookup yields CDR1 SGHDT and CDR2 YYEEEE. The CDR3 has 16 amino acids. The V end lost 4 bases, the J end lost 6 bases, and 21 bases lay between the germline ends. The clonotype was recovered from a woman aged 40 to 49 who had been exposed to COVID-19. The V gene is TRBV5-6, the J gene TRBJ2-3, with a possible D match to TRBD2 (7 bases). The material sequenced was PBMCs or T cells enriched from blood (not recorded which). CDR3 sequence reads: CASSPLRGAKGDTQYF. In DNA form, the CDR3 reads TGTGCCAGCAGCCCCCTCCGGGGGGCGAAAGGCGATACGCAGTATTTT.